Below are 15 T cell receptor beta chains sequenced from a single sample in a study of technical replicates of blood from a few donors. Assay: immunoSEQ multiplex PCR; the TCRdb copy retains only in-frame clones and omits some. Of about 94,000 clones detected, around 95% appear once; the ten largest clones hold roughly 0.22%. The material sequenced was T cells isolated from PBMCs. These receptors all come from a human donor in good health.

The V call is TRBV7-2, the J call TRBJ2-7, with TRBD1 matching 9 bases. CDR3 length: 15 amino acids. From germline, CDR1 is SGHTA and CDR2 FQGNSA. The V gene end was trimmed by 5 bases and the J gene end by 3 bases; junction bases not matched to a gene: 8. The chain's CDR3 is CASSRPGTGNYEQYF. In DNA form, the CDR3 reads TGTGCCAGCAGCAGACCCGGGACAGGGAACTACGAGCAGTACTTC.

This sequence joins TRBV6-6 and TRBJ1-3; D is perhaps TRBD1 (5 bases). Trimming removed 7 bases at V and 0 bases at J, with 7 bases between. CDR1 and CDR2 from the germline V gene are MNHNY and SVGAGI (reference sequence). This CDR3 contains 13 residues. CDR3 sequence: CASTGYSGNTIYF. CDR3 nucleotides: TGTGCCAGCACAGGGTACTCTGGAAACACCATATATTTT.

The chain recombines TRBV7-9 with TRBJ1-1, with D possibly being TRBD1 (5 bases). V lost 9 bases, J lost 3 bases, and 14 bases lay in between. The CDR3 runs to 13 residues. Per the germline V gene, CDR1 is SEHNR and CDR2 is FQNEAQ (reference sequence). CDR3 region: CARGGVADTEAFF. CDR3 DNA: TGTGCCAGGGGGGGGGTAGCCGACACTGAAGCTTTCTTT.

J is TRBJ2-1 and V is TRBV10-2; TRBD1 might be the D (5 bases). With 2 bases removed from V and 3 bases from J, the gap between germline ends came to 11 bases. The CDR3 is 15 amino acids. Germline V gene data show CDR1 as WSHSY and CDR2 as SAAADI. CDR3 bases: TGCGCCAGCAGTGAGGGGGCAGCCTACTACAATGAGCAGTTCTTC. It codes for CASSEGAAYYNEQFF.

This clone was recorded only once. The rearrangement uses TRBV12-5 and TRBJ1-5; D is unclear. V lost 5 bases, J lost 0 bases, and 23 bases lay in between. Germline V lookup: CDR1 LGHNT, CDR2 FRNRAP. The CDR3 totals 19 residues. The DNA for the CDR3 is TGTGCTAGTGGTGCCCACTCGGGATCTCCACGATATAGCAATCAGCCCCAGCATTTT. As protein: CASGAHSGSPRYSNQPQHF.

The chain joins TRBV5-6 to TRBJ1-5, with D maybe TRBD1 (6 bases). Trimming shortened V by 0 bases and J by 7 bases, and 17 bases separated the two germline ends. Germline V CDR1 and CDR2: SGHDT, YYEEEE. The CDR3 consists of 16 residues. As DNA, the CDR3 is TGTGCCAGCAGCTTGGCCCAGGGGACGCAGAGGCAGCCCCAGCATTTT. Translation gives CASSLAQGTQRQPQHF. Complete variable domain (other parts from reference TRBV5-6 and TRBJ1-5): DAGVTQSPTHLIKTRGQQVTLRCSPKSGHDTVSWYQQALGQGPQFIFQYYEEEERQRGNFPDRFSGHQFPNYSSELNVNALLLGDSALYLCASSLAQGTQRQPQHFGDGTRLSIL.

This clone is a singleton in its sample. The rearrangement links TRBV11-3 to TRBJ2-1; the D gene is possibly TRBD2 (7 bases). V shed 1 base and J shed 7 bases, with 20 bases lying between them. Germline V gene sequence: CDR1 SGHNT, CDR2 YENEEA. The CDR3 runs 17 residues. CDR3 protein: CASSLGGASGETNEQFF. DNA for the CDR3: TGTGCCAGCAGCTTAGGGGGGGCGAGCGGGGAGACGAATGAGCAGTTCTTC. The variable domain in full, completed from reference TRBV11-3 and TRBJ2-1, reads EAGVVQSPRYKIIEKKQPVAFWCNPISGHNTLYWYLQNLGQGPELLIRYENEEAVDDSQLPKDRFSAERLKGVDSTLKIQPAELGDSAVYLCASSLGGASGETNEQFFGPGTRLTVL.

The rearrangement uses TRBV19 and TRBJ2-7, with 7 bases aligning to TRBD1. This CDR3 spans 16 amino acids. CDR1 and CDR2 (germline): LNHDA, SQIVND (reference sequence). Trimming took 3 bases from V and 6 from J; bases not matched to a gene: 14. CDR3 nucleotide sequence: TGTGCCAGTAGTATTGATGTTGAGGGGGCGAGTTCCGAGCAGTACTTC. Amino acid sequence: CASSIDVEGASSEQYF. Full variable domain (remainder filled in from reference TRBV19 and TRBJ2-7): DGGITQSPKYLFRKEGQNVTLSCEQNLNHDAMYWYRQDPGQGLRLIYYSQIVNDFQKGDIAEGYSVSREKKESFPLTVTSAQKNPTAFYLCASSIDVEGASSEQYFGPGTRLTVT.

V and J are TRBV7-2 and TRBJ1-5, with 9 positions matching TRBD1. In germline, CDR1 is SGHTA, CDR2 FQGNSA. There are 15 residues in the CDR3. J was trimmed by 4 bases and V by 1 base; bases with no gene match: 2. CDR3 nucleotides: TGTGCCAGCAGCTTAGTGGACAGGGGAAATCAGCCCCAGCATTTT. It translates to CASSLVDRGNQPQHF.

This chain uses TRBV7-9 with TRBJ2-7; D is ambiguous. Trimming shortened V by 8 bases and J by 2 bases, and 7 bases separated the two germline ends. CDR1 is SEHNR, CDR2 FQNEAQ, per germline (reference sequence). The CDR3 runs 11 residues. DNA for the CDR3: TGTGCCAGCGGTCAGACCTACGAGCAGTACTTC. It yields the protein CASGQTYEQYF.

V usage is TRBV29-1 and J usage is TRBJ2-7; 10 bases line up with TRBD2. The V gene's germline CDR1 is SQVTM and CDR2 ANQGSEA. The CDR3 consists of 12 residues. With 5 bases clipped from V and 5 bases from J, the junction kept 3 bases outside the gene matches. CDR3 coding DNA: TGCAGCGTTCTTAGCGGGAGGAACGAGCAGTACTTC. Its translation: CSVLSGRNEQYF.

This chain connects TRBV18 to TRBJ1-2; D remains unclear. The CDR3 has 13 amino acids. Per germline, CDR1 KGHSH and CDR2 LQKENI. The V end lost 3 bases, the J end lost 3 bases, and 8 bases lay between the germline ends. The CDR3: CASSPPSDYGYTF. For the CDR3, the DNA is TGTGCCAGCTCACCCCCCAGTGACTATGGCTACACCTTC.

This clone was seen just once. V is TRBV5-1 and J is TRBJ2-3; unclear D gene. V lost 2 bases, J lost 5 bases, and 9 bases lay in between. Per germline, CDR1 SGHRS and CDR2 YFSETQ. The CDR3 runs to 13 residues. This chain's CDR3 is CASSFSRVDTQYF. CDR3 bases: TGCGCCAGCAGCTTTTCCCGTGTAGATACGCAGTATTTT.

The rearrangement joins TRBV9 to TRBJ2-3; TRBD1 matches at 11 bases. The germline V gene has CDR1 SGDLS and CDR2 YYNGEE. J lost 5 bases, V lost 4 bases, and 3 bases had no gene match. CDR3 length equals 14 residues. CDR3 protein: CASSPGQGGDTQYF. The CDR3 coding sequence is TGTGCCAGCAGCCCGGGACAGGGGGGAGATACGCAGTATTTT.

This chain connects TRBV7-2 to TRBJ2-7; perhaps TRBD2 as D (6 bases). CDR3 length equals 12 residues. Trimming stripped 5 bases from V and 3 bases from J, with 8 bases between. Germline V gives CDR1 SGHTA, CDR2 FQGNSA. CDR3 DNA sequence: TGTGCCAGCAGCCCCGGGAGCTACGAGCAGTACTTC. The encoded protein is CASSPGSYEQYF.